These 25 T cell receptor beta chains were sequenced from one sample in a study of OX40 agonist ivuxolimab in advanced cancers. The protocol was immunoSEQ multiplex PCR, while the TCRdb copy is restricted to in-frame clones and leaves out a portion. The sample has about 100,000 clones, 91% seen once. Sequenced material: CD4+ or CD8+ T cells sorted from blood, taken in a trial of the OX40 agonist ivuxolimab. Source of these receptors: an adult with an advanced solid tumor such as melanoma, head and neck, liver or kidney cancer.

In DNA, the CDR3 is TGTGCCGTAGAGGACAGGGCTGGAAACACCATATATTTT. Protein: CAVEDRAGNTIYF. The chain joins TRBV19 to TRBJ1-3; TRBD1 matches at 8 bases. Unmatched junction bases numbered 5, after V lost 11 bases and J lost 2 bases. Germline CDR1 is LNHDA and CDR2 is SQIVND (reference sequence). The CDR3 is 13 amino acids. The full variable domain, its missing parts supplied by reference TRBV19 and TRBJ1-3, is DGGITQSPKYLFRKEGQNVTLSCEQNLNHDAMYWYRQDPGQGLRLIYYSQIVNDFQKGDIAEGYSVSREKKESFPLTVTSAQKNPTAFYLCAVEDRAGNTIYFGEGSWLTVV.

The V call is TRBV5-1, the J call TRBJ1-3; D remains ambiguous. Germline lookup yields CDR1 SGHRS and CDR2 YFSETQ. Trimming cost V 2 bases and J 2 bases, with 8 bases left between them. This CDR3 contains 14 residues. The CDR3 nucleotides are TGCGCCAGCAGCTTCGGGGTGGCTGGAAACACCATATATTTT. Its protein is CASSFGVAGNTIYF. Looking up the rest from reference TRBV5-1 and TRBJ1-3 gives the full variable domain: KAGVTQTPRYLIKTRGQQVTLSCSPISGHRSVSWYQQTPGQGLQFLFEYFSETQRNKGNFPGRFSGRQFSNSRSEMNVSTLELGDSALYLCASSFGVAGNTIYFGEGSWLTVV.

The chain carries TRBV28 and TRBJ1-2; weak D call: TRBD1 (5 bases). The CDR3 runs to 15 residues. The V gene lost 3 bases and the J gene lost 7 bases, with 18 bases spanning the gap. CDR1 is MDHEN and CDR2 is SYDVKM in the germline V gene. The CDR3 sequence is CASSFLGREALGYTF. The CDR3 DNA reads TGTGCCAGCAGTTTTCTCGGCAGGGAGGCCCTTGGCTACACCTTC.

The chain carries TRBV15 and TRBJ2-4, with D possibly being TRBD2 (6 bases). V gave up 3 bases and J gave up 6 bases, with 6 bases separating them. The CDR3 consists of 12 residues. The V gene's germline CDR1 is LNHNV and CDR2 YYDKDF (reference sequence). DNA for the CDR3: TGTGCCACCAGCAGGGGGGGAAACATTCAGTACTTC. This sequence encodes CATSRGGNIQYF.

The chain recombines TRBV19 with TRBJ2-3; D tentatively reads TRBD1 or TRBD2 (5 bases each). The CDR3 length is 14 residues. Trimming pared 7 bases from V and 0 bases from J, leaving 11 bases between. In germline, CDR1 is LNHDA, CDR2 SQIVND (reference sequence). The CDR3 DNA reads as TGTGCCAGTAAGGGGCGGGCCAGCACAGATACGCAGTATTTT. This sequence encodes CASKGRASTDTQYF.

The rearrangement links TRBV4-2 to TRBJ2-2, with 8 bases identical to TRBD2. The CDR3 consists of 16 residues. Trimming removed 2 bases from V and 3 bases from J; junction bases left unmatched: 5. The germline V gene has CDR1 LGHNA and CDR2 YNFKEQ. The CDR3 loop reads CASSQTLAEYTGELFF. The CDR3 region has the DNA TGTGCCAGCAGCCAAACACTAGCGGAGTACACCGGGGAGCTGTTTTTT.

The rearrangement uses TRBV5-5 and TRBJ2-7, with 8 bases identical to TRBD1. Looked up from germline, CDR1 is SGHKS and CDR2 is YYEKEE (reference sequence). V gave up 4 bases and J gave up 3 bases; unmatched junction bases: 12. The CDR3 has 16 amino acids. DNA for the CDR3: TGTGCCAGCAGCCTTGGTCTGGGACAGGCAAGCTACGAGCAGTACTTC. It encodes CASSLGLGQASYEQYF.

The V and J genes are TRBV23-1 and TRBJ1-5; D gene unclear. TRBV23-1 is assigned to the ORF class and has an uncertain function. The CDR3 sequence is 15 residues long. Trimming left V 1 base short and J 4 bases short, with 11 bases between. The CDR3 here is CASSQFPGENQPQHF. For the CDR3, the DNA is TGCGCCAGCAGTCAATTCCCCGGGGAAAATCAGCCCCAGCATTTT.

The chain carries TRBV4-2 and TRBJ1-2; no reliable D call. V shed 1 base and J shed 6 bases, with 18 bases lying between them. The germline CDR1 and CDR2 sequences are LGHNA and YNFKEQ. The CDR3 runs to 16 residues. CDR3 coding DNA: TGTGCCAGCAGCCAAGTATTGGGCCAATTTACGAATGGCTACACCTTC. Translating it yields CASSQVLGQFTNGYTF.

The chain recombines TRBV6-1 with TRBJ2-3; TRBD1 might be the D (6 bases). V lost 5 bases, J lost 0 bases, and 12 bases lay in between. The CDR3 totals 15 residues. CDR1 and CDR2 (germline): MNHNS, SASEGT. The CDR3 nucleotides read TGTGCCAGCAGTAGGTACAGGGTAAGCACAGATACGCAGTATTTT. Translating it yields CASSRYRVSTDTQYF.

This clone was found once. The rearrangement joins TRBV7-9 to TRBJ1-2; D is unresolved. The CDR3 spans 16 residues. Germline V gene data show CDR1 as SEHNR and CDR2 as FQNEAQ (reference sequence). Trimming left V 1 base short and J 2 bases short, with 14 bases between. DNA of the CDR3: TGTGCCAGCAGCTTAGATGGGCCCAGCCGAAACTATGGCTACACCTTC. Translated: CASSLDGPSRNYGYTF.

The V and J genes are TRBV6-5 and TRBJ2-7; 9 nucleotides align to TRBD1. V shed 4 bases, J shed 2 bases, and the junction held 6 bases outside the gene matches. This CDR3 has 15 amino acids. The V gene's germline CDR1 is MNHEY and CDR2 SVGAGI. In DNA form, the CDR3 reads TGTGCCAGCAGTTTGGGACAGGGTGTGACCTACGAGCAGTACTTC. Translating it yields CASSLGQGVTYEQYF.

This rearrangement joins TRBV18 to TRBJ2-4; maybe TRBD2 (6 bases). Germline CDR1 KGHSH, CDR2 LQKENI. The ends were cut back, 3 bases at V and 3 bases at J, with 12 bases in the middle. The CDR3 covers 15 residues. The CDR3 loop reads CASSPPQGGKNIQYF. CDR3 DNA sequence: TGTGCCAGCTCACCCCCTCAGGGAGGCAAAAACATTCAGTACTTC.

J is TRBJ1-3 and V is TRBV5-4; no clear D. CDR3 size: 12 residues. CDR1 and CDR2 from the germline V gene are SGHNT and YYREEE (reference sequence). Trimming stripped 10 bases from V and 1 base from J, with 9 bases between. The CDR3, as DNA: TGTGCCGGTGGGGTATCTGGAAACACCATATATTTT. This encodes CAGGVSGNTIYF.

The rearrangement joins TRBV4-3 to TRBJ1-5, with 8 bases identical to TRBD1. This CDR3 region has 14 residues. Trimming removed 1 base from V and 9 bases from J; junction bases left unmatched: 5. The germline CDR1 and CDR2 sequences are LGHNA and YSLEER. In DNA form, the CDR3 reads TGCGCCAGCAGCCAAGGACAGGGGTTCACGCCCCAGCATTTT. This sequence encodes CASSQGQGFTPQHF.

This chain connects TRBV18 to TRBJ1-4; the D is unclear. CDR3 length: 14 residues. Trimming removed 6 bases at V and 8 bases at J, with 16 bases between. Germline lookup yields CDR1 KGHSH and CDR2 LQKENI. CDR3 region: CASSPPKGKEKLFF. For the CDR3, the DNA is TGTGCCAGCTCGCCCCCCAAGGGAAAGGAAAAACTGTTTTTT.

The rearrangement joins TRBV7-6 to TRBJ1-3, with D hard to call. This CDR3 is built from 14 residues. The germline V and J ends were trimmed by 6 bases and 0 bases, with 9 bases remaining between them. CDR1 is SGHVS, CDR2 FNYEAQ, per germline. The CDR3 is CASRLESSGNTIYF. CDR3 DNA: TGTGCCAGCAGACTAGAGAGCTCTGGAAACACCATATATTTT.

This clone came up once. The chain is built from TRBV2 and TRBJ1-1, with D uncertain. V was trimmed by 9 bases and J by 0 bases, leaving 11 bases between them. Germline-derived CDR1 and CDR2 are SNHLY and FYNNEI. The CDR3 consists of 13 residues. CDR3 in DNA: TGTGCCAGTTCGACCGATTTGAACACTGAAGCTTTCTTT. Translation gives CASSTDLNTEAFF.

The rearrangement links TRBV5-1 to TRBJ2-5; 13 bases are a match to TRBD2. Germline CDR1 reads SGHRS; CDR2 reads YFSETQ. The CDR3 is made up of 17 amino acids. J gave up 5 bases and V 4 bases, and 11 bases lay outside the gene matches. CDR3 sequence: CASSPTGLAGPGETQYF. The CDR3 DNA reads as TGCGCCAGCAGCCCTACGGGACTAGCGGGACCAGGGGAGACCCAGTACTTC.

The chain links TRBV5-5 to TRBJ2-5, with 7 bases identical to TRBD1. CDR1 SGHKS and CDR2 YYEKEE come from the germline V gene (reference sequence). The CDR3 length is 13 residues. V lost 4 bases, J lost 2 bases, and 2 bases stayed unmatched. The CDR3 DNA follows: TGTGCCAGCAGCACGGGACAGCAAGAGACCCAGTACTTC. This encodes CASSTGQQETQYF.

V gene TRBV19 combines with J gene TRBJ2-2; 8 bases align to TRBD2. The V gene's germline CDR1 is LNHDA and CDR2 SQIVND (reference sequence). J gave up 2 bases and V 0 bases, and 5 bases lay outside the gene matches. The CDR3 length is 17 residues. The CDR3 is CASSIDSSGGNTGELFF. The CDR3 DNA follows: TGTGCCAGTAGTATAGATTCCAGCGGGGGAAACACCGGGGAGCTGTTTTTT.

The chain carries TRBV6-1 and TRBJ2-5, with D possibly TRBD1 on 6 matching bases. The CDR3 sequence is 14 residues long. Looked up from germline, CDR1 is MNHNS and CDR2 is SASEGT. Trimming took 3 bases from V and 3 from J, leaving 11 bases between them. CDR3 nucleotide sequence: TGTGCCAGCAGTGAGGGGGCAGGGGAAGAGACCCAGTACTTC. Amino acid sequence: CASSEGAGEETQYF.

The V gene is TRBV7-3, the J gene TRBJ1-1; D gene unclear. The length of the CDR3 is 14 residues. V was pared by 0 bases and J by 1 base, with 6 bases between. Germline V gene sequence: CDR1 SGHTA, CDR2 FQGTGA. The CDR3 sequence is CASSLTWANTEAFF. Written as DNA, the CDR3 is TGTGCCAGCAGCTTAACCTGGGCGAACACTGAAGCTTTCTTT.

V is TRBV29-1 and J is TRBJ2-2, with D unclear. The V end was cut by 1 base, the J end by 0 bases, with 9 bases between. From germline, CDR1 is SQVTM and CDR2 ANQGSEA. The CDR3 sequence is 15 residues long. The CDR3 protein is CSVEVKTSNTGELFF. Here the CDR3 DNA reads TGCAGCGTTGAAGTTAAGACTTCGAACACCGGGGAGCTGTTTTTT.

The genes are TRBV19 and TRBJ1-1; D possibly corresponds to TRBD1 (5 bases). Germline assignment: CDR1 LNHDA and CDR2 SQIVND (reference sequence). V was shortened by 7 bases and J by 8 bases, with 20 bases between the two germline ends. The CDR3 totals 14 residues. The DNA for the CDR3 is TGTGCCAGTACCCCGGGACGGCTCTTCGTCGAAGCTTTCTTT. This sequence encodes CASTPGRLFVEAFF.